Listed below are T cell receptor beta chains from one sample, sequenced in a study of blood T cell repertoires in COVID-19. The assay was immunoSEQ multiplex PCR, and TCRdb's table has in-frame clones only and misses some. Of about 250,000 clones in the sample, around 84% were seen once. Input material: PBMCs or T cells enriched from blood (not recorded which). The receptors derive from a man between 18 and 29 years old who had recovered from COVID-19. The conserved cysteine and the conserved F or W are not part of the CDR3 here. Each record gives: V gene, D gene, CDR3 protein. D genes are given only for firm matches.

v_gene: TRBV5-8; d_gene: TRBD1; CDR3aa: ASSRTGNNQPQH
v_gene: TRBV28; d_gene: .; CDR3aa: ASSSHLGQGDYGYT
v_gene: TRBV5-4; d_gene: TRBD1; CDR3aa: ASSMDRLDTGELF
v_gene: TRBV4-2; d_gene: TRBD2; CDR3aa: ASSQDGTSGSSYNEQF
v_gene: TRBV6-5; d_gene: TRBD1; CDR3aa: ASSYAGGRGTEAF
v_gene: TRBV2; d_gene: .; CDR3aa: ASSDQGINNSPLH
v_gene: TRBV12-5; d_gene: .; CDR3aa: ASGLVRTGGILSGANVLT
v_gene: TRBV21-1; d_gene: .; CDR3aa: ASSKEYRGLNTIY
v_gene: TRBV5-1; d_gene: TRBD1; CDR3aa: ASSLPGQGNEQY
v_gene: TRBV5-6; d_gene: .; CDR3aa: ASSPKPSPYGYT
v_gene: TRBV19; d_gene: TRBD1; CDR3aa: ASSPHPGQERFSYGYT
v_gene: TRBV6-6; d_gene: TRBD1; CDR3aa: ASSPAGGLNTEAF
v_gene: TRBV18; d_gene: .; CDR3aa: ASKAVPTRANNSPLH
v_gene: TRBV5-1; d_gene: TRBD2; CDR3aa: ASSAGGGTYEQY
v_gene: TRBV18; d_gene: TRBD1; CDR3aa: ASSRRTGEDTEAF
v_gene: TRBV14; d_gene: TRBD1; CDR3aa: ASSQLPGQGHEQY
v_gene: TRBV6-5; d_gene: .; CDR3aa: ASSYSGTQETQY
v_gene: TRBV28; d_gene: TRBD2; CDR3aa: ASSSPGLAGSYEQY
v_gene: TRBV19; d_gene: TRBD1; CDR3aa: ASSNPQRTGPSNQPQH
v_gene: TRBV7-2; d_gene: TRBD1; CDR3aa: ASSPWGTGNSNQPQH
v_gene: TRBV6-5; d_gene: .; CDR3aa: ASTPRDVSYEQY
v_gene: TRBV6-5; d_gene: TRBD2; CDR3aa: ASSSGLAGEDTQY
v_gene: TRBV27; d_gene: .; CDR3aa: ASSYVVGRTEAF
v_gene: TRBV10-3; d_gene: .; CDR3aa: AISAFTGNTEAF
v_gene: TRBV7-9; d_gene: TRBD2; CDR3aa: ASSLTGGNNEQF
v_gene: TRBV19; d_gene: TRBD1; CDR3aa: ASQQGQAFSGNTIY
v_gene: TRBV10-2; d_gene: TRBD2; CDR3aa: ASSTSGAYEQY
v_gene: TRBV9; d_gene: TRBD2; CDR3aa: ASSVDPSGEQY
v_gene: TRBV2; d_gene: .; CDR3aa: ASSEVVSPEGY
v_gene: TRBV9; d_gene: TRBD1; CDR3aa: ASSVEGGAAGELF
v_gene: TRBV4-1; d_gene: .; CDR3aa: ASSQKTGVYEQY
v_gene: TRBV30; d_gene: .; CDR3aa: AWENPGYGELF
v_gene: TRBV5-1; d_gene: .; CDR3aa: ASSLVRGSGNTIY
v_gene: TRBV19; d_gene: .; CDR3aa: ASSIEAGAQH
v_gene: TRBV5-4; d_gene: .; CDR3aa: ASSEDGTRGYT
v_gene: TRBV30; d_gene: .; CDR3aa: AWSPKNNSPLH
v_gene: TRBV6-5; d_gene: .; CDR3aa: ASSYSRNTEAF
v_gene: TRBV5-1; d_gene: .; CDR3aa: ASSLAPTDYEQY
v_gene: TRBV30; d_gene: .; CDR3aa: AQGRGQSYNEQF
v_gene: TRBV18; d_gene: TRBD2; CDR3aa: ASSPWTSDFNEQF
v_gene: TRBV10-3; d_gene: .; CDR3aa: AISESQVEAF
v_gene: TRBV7-9; d_gene: .; CDR3aa: ASSLAPRGANYGYT
v_gene: TRBV5-1; d_gene: TRBD2; CDR3aa: ASSYGTSDYNEQF
v_gene: TRBV30; d_gene: .; CDR3aa: AVDRPQTGGYT
v_gene: TRBV7-9; d_gene: TRBD2; CDR3aa: ASSPAGRGDYEQY
v_gene: TRBV28; d_gene: TRBD2; CDR3aa: ASLKLAGVRTGELF
v_gene: TRBV4-1; d_gene: TRBD1; CDR3aa: ASSPIGQGSFTEAF
v_gene: TRBV4-1; d_gene: TRBD2; CDR3aa: ASSQGAGVAYNEQF
v_gene: TRBV6-2/TRBV6-3; d_gene: TRBD1; CDR3aa: ASSPPGQGNYEQY
v_gene: TRBV29-1; d_gene: .; CDR3aa: SVANRGRDGYT
v_gene: TRBV28; d_gene: TRBD1; CDR3aa: ASRGQGTGAYEQY
v_gene: TRBV5-1; d_gene: TRBD1; CDR3aa: ASSFDFYGDSLNSPLH
v_gene: TRBV18; d_gene: TRBD1; CDR3aa: ASSSRDSEGLNTEAF
v_gene: TRBV9; d_gene: TRBD2; CDR3aa: ASSVAILAGGNEQF
v_gene: TRBV2; d_gene: .; CDR3aa: ASSPRGEQY
v_gene: TRBV23-1; d_gene: TRBD1; CDR3aa: ASSHRSGGPGPGPTNTEAF
v_gene: TRBV5-4; d_gene: TRBD2; CDR3aa: ASSAGTSGPQETQY
v_gene: TRBV9; d_gene: TRBD2; CDR3aa: ASSVEVGFAGDTGELF